The 5 T cell receptor beta chains in this list originate from one sample, sequenced in a study of blood T cell repertoires in COVID-19. The table came from immunoSEQ multiplex PCR; TCRdb's copy has only in-frame clones and leaves some out. This table holds about 150,000 clones, approximately 88% found once. The specimen sequenced was peripheral blood. Source of these receptors: a man aged 60-69 years with acute or convalescent COVID-19.

This clone was picked up one time. The rearrangement uses TRBV3-1 (or the pseudogene TRBV3-2) and TRBJ1-2; D not certain. Germline CDR1 is LGHDT and CDR2 is YNNKEL (reference sequence). The V and J ends lost 10 bases and 5 bases respectively, with 26 bases between them. The CDR3 spans 16 residues. CDR3 region: CAITDLGPDTRYGYTF. In nucleotides, the CDR3 is TGTGCCATCACGGACCTTGGGCCCGACACTAGGTATGGCTACACCTTC.

As concerns this clone: Different DNA sequences within this sample yield the same CDR3. The chain recombines TRBV21-1 with TRBJ2-7; TRBD2, the D gene given by the table, was not confirmed from the DNA. TRBV21-1 is deemed a pseudogene. This CDR3 region has 17 residues. The CDR3 protein is CASRSPALAGKTYEQYF. In nucleotides, the CDR3 is TGCGCCAGCAGATCACCCGCCTTAGCGGGGAAAACCTACGAGCAGTACTTC.

This chain joins TRBV7-3 and TRBJ2-1; no clear D gene. This CDR3 has 13 amino acids. The germline CDR1 and CDR2 sequences are SGHTA and FQGTGA. V was trimmed by 3 bases and J by 7 bases, leaving 10 bases between them. As DNA, the CDR3 is TGTGCCAGCAGCTTTGATCGGGTGAATGAGCAGTTCTTC. It translates to CASSFDRVNEQFF. Using reference TRBV7-3 and TRBJ2-1 for the parts outside the CDR3, the full variable domain is GAGVSQTPSNKVTEKGKYVELRCDPISGHTALYWYRQSLGQGPEFLIYFQGTGAADDSGLPNDRFFAVRPEGSVSTLKIQRTERGDSAVYLCASSFDRVNEQFFGPGTRLTVL.

This clone was detected only once. The chain carries TRBV7-9 and TRBJ1-1, with TRBD1 as a possible D gene (5 bases). The CDR3 is made up of 14 amino acids. V lost 5 bases, J lost 1 base, and 11 bases lay in between. Germline CDR1 reads SEHNR; CDR2 reads FQNEAQ (reference sequence). The DNA of the CDR3 is TGTGCCAGCAGCATCCCTACAGGGAACACTGAAGCTTTCTTT. Its protein is CASSIPTGNTEAFF.

The chain has TRBV10-3 and TRBJ2-3, with D tentatively TRBD1 (6 bases). Trimming cost V 0 bases and J 0 bases, with 10 bases left between them. The germline V gene encodes CDR1 ENHRY and CDR2 SYGVKD. The CDR3 runs 16 residues. CDR3 DNA: TGTGCCATCAGTGAGTCGTTCAGGGGTAGCACAGATACGCAGTATTTT. Its translation: CAISESFRGSTDTQYF.